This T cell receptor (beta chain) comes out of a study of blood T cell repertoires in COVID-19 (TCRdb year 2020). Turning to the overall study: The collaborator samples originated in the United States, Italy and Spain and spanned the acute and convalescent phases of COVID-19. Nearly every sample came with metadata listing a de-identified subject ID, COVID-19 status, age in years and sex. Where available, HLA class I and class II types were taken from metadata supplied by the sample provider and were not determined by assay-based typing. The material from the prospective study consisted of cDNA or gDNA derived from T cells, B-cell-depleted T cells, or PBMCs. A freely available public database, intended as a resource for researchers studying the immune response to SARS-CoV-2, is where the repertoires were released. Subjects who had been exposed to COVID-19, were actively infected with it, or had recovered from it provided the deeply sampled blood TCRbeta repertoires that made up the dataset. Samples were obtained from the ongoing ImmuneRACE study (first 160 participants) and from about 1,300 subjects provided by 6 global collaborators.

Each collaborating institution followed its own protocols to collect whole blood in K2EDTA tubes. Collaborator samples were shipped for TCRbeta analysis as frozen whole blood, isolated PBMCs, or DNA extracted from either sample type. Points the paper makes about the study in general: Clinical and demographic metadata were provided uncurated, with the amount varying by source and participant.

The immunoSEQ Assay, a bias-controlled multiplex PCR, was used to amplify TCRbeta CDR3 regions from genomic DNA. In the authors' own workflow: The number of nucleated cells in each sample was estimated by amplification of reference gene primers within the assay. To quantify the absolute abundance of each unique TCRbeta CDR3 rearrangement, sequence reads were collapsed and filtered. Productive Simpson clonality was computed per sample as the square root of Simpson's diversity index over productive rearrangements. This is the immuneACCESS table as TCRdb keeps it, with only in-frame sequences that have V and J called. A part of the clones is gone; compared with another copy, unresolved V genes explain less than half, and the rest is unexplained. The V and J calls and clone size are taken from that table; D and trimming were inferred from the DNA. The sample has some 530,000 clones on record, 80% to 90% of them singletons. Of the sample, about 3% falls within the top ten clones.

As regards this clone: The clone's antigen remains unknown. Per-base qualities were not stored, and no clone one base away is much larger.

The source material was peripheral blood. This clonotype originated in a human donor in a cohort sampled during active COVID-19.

The nucleotide sequence reads as follows: TGTGCCAGCATGAGGAGCTCCTATAATTCACCCCTCCACTTT. The resulting protein is CASMRSSYNSPLHF. The sequence links TRBV6-5 to TRBJ1-6; the D gene lacks a confident call. The germline V gene supplies CDR1 MNHEY and CDR2 SVGAGI. V is reduced by 7 bases and J by 0 bases, leaving a spacing of 7 bases between them. From the cysteine through the phenylalanine, the CDR3 covers 14 amino acids. Only the CDR3 portion is preserved as DNA: 42 bases, with reading frame beginning at the first base.